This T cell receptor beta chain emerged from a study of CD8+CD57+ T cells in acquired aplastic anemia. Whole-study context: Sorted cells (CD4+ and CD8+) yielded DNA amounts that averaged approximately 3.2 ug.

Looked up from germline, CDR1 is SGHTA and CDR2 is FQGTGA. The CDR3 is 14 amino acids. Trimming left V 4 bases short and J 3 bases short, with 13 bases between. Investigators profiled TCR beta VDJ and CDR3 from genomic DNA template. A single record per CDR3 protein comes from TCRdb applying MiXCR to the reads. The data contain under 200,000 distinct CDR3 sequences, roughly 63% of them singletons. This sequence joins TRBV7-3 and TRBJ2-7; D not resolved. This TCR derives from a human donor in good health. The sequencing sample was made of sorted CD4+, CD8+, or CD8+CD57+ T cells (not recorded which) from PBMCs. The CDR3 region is CASSYLTENYEQYF. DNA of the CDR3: TGTGCCAGCAGCTACTTGACCGAAAACTACGAGCAGTACTTC.